This entry is about one TCR beta chain. Its antigen is unidentified. This specimen belongs to a study of cytomegalovirus exposure and HLA in healthy donors. Study in general: As an earlier analysis found, roughly 180 million T cells yielded approximately 110 million unique TCR beta sequences.

This PCR relied on a set of 60 Vbeta primers and 13 Jbeta primers. Study processing details: There were tens of millions of unique TCR beta chains by a later count, and approximately 10 million of them were shared. The data were produced by immunoSEQ multiplex PCR, yet TCRdb's version contains in-frame clones alone and is incomplete. From that table come the V and J calls and clone size; the DNA was used to work out D and trimming. The sample has 130,000 or so clones. Broader study findings: Specific recognition of CMV antigens was confirmed in vitro for a few chains (all CMV-associated). Most observed TCR sequences were rare, whereas some public TCRs were detected in many donors.

The germline V gene encodes CDR1 SQVTM and CDR2 ANQGSEA. With 8 bases clipped from V and 4 bases from J, the junction kept 10 bases outside the gene matches. The CDR3 sequence is 14 residues long. The material sequenced was PBMCs. J is TRBJ2-5 and V is TRBV29-1, with TRBD1 matching over 10 bases. The clonotype originates from a middle-aged woman in good health and CMV-seropositive. The CDR3, as DNA: TGCAGCAGCCTCCGGGACAGGGGAGTAGAGACCCAGTACTTC. Translated, it gives CSSLRDRGVETQYF.